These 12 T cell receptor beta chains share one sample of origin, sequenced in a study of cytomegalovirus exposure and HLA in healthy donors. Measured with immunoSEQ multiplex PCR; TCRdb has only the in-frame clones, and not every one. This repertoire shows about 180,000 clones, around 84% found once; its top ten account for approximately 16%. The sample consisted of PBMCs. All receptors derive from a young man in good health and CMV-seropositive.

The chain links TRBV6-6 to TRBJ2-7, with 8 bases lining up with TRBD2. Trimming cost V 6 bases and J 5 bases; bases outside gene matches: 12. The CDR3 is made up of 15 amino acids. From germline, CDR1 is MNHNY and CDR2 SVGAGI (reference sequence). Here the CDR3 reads CASSPPGGVTHEQYF. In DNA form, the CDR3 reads TGTGCCAGCAGCCCTCCCGGGGGGGTAACCCACGAGCAGTACTTC.

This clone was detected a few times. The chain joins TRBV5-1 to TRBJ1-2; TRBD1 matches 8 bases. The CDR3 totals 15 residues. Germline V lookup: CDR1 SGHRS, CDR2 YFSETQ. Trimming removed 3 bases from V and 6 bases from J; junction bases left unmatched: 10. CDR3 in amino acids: CASSWAGTGGDGYTF. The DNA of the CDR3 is TGCGCCAGCAGCTGGGCGGGGACAGGAGGTGATGGCTACACCTTC. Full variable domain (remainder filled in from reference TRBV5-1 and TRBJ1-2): KAGVTQTPRYLIKTRGQQVTLSCSPISGHRSVSWYQQTPGQGLQFLFEYFSETQRNKGNFPGRFSGRQFSNSRSEMNVSTLELGDSALYLCASSWAGTGGDGYTFGSGTRLTVV.

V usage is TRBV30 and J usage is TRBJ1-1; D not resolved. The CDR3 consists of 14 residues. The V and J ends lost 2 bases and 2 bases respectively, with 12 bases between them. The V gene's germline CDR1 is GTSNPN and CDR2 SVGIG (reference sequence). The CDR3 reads CAWSPVELNTEAFF. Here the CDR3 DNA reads TGTGCCTGGAGTCCCGTGGAGCTCAACACTGAAGCTTTCTTT.

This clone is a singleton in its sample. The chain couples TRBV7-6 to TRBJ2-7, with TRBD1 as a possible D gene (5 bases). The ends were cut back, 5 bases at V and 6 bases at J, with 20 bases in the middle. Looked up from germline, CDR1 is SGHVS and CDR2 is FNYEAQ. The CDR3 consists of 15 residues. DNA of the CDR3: TGTGCCAGCAGCCCGGCGCCGCAGGGCAGCCCCGAGCAGTACTTC. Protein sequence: CASSPAPQGSPEQYF.

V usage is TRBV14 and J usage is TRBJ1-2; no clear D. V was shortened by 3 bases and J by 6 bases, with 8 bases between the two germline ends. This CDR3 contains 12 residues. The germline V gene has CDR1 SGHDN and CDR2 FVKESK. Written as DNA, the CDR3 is TGTGCCAGCAGCCACACAGATAATGGCTACACCTTC. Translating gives CASSHTDNGYTF.

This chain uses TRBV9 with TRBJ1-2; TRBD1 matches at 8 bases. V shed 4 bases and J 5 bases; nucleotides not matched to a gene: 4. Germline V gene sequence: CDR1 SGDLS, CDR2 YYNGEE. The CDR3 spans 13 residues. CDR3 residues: CASSPDRAYGYTF. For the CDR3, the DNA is TGTGCCAGCAGCCCGGACAGGGCGTATGGCTACACCTTC.

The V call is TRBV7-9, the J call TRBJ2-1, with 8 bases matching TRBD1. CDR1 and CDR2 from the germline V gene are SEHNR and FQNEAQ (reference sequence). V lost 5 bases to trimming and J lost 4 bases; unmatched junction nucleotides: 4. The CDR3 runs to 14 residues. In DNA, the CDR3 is TGTGCCAGCAGCCCCCGGGACAGGTACAATGAGCAGTTCTTC. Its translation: CASSPRDRYNEQFF.

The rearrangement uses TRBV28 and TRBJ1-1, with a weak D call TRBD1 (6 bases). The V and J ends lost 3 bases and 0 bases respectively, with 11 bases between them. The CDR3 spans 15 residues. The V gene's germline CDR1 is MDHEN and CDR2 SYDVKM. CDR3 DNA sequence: TGTGCCAGCAGTTTGGAGACAGGCTTGAACACTGAAGCTTTCTTT. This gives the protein CASSLETGLNTEAFF.

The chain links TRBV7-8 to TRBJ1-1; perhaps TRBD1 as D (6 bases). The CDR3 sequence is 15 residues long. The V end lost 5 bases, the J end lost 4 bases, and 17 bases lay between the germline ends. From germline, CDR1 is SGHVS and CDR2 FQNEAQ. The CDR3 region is CASSHTTQGITEAFF. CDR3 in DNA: TGTGCCAGCAGCCACACAACACAGGGAATCACTGAAGCTTTCTTT.

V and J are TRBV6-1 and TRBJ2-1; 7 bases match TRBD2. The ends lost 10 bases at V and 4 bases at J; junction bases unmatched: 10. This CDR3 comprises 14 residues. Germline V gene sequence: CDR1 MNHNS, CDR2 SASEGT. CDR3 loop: CATVLALSYNEQFF. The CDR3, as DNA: TGTGCCACCGTACTAGCGCTCTCTTACAATGAGCAGTTCTTC.

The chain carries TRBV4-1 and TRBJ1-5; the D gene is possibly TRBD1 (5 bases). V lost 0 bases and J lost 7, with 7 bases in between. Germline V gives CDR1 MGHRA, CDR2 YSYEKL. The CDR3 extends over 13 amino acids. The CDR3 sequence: CASSQDKGQPQHF. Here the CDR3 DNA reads TGCGCCAGCAGCCAAGATAAGGGGCAGCCCCAGCATTTT.

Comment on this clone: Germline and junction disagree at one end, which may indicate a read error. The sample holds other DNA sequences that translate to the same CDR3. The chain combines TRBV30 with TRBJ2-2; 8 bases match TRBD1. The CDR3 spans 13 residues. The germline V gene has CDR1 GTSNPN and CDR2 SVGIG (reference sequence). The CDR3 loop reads CAWGGTGTGELFF. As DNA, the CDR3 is TGTGCCTGGGGAGGGACAGGCACCGGGGAACTGTTTTTT.